A selection of T cell receptor beta chains follows, all from one sample in a study of technical replicates of blood from a handful of donors. Sequencing was performed with immunoSEQ multiplex PCR; in TCRdb, only in-frame clones are kept and a portion is missing. Counted here are approximately 76,000 clones, approximately 83% occurring once; the ten biggest clones make up roughly 4.4%. The specimen sequenced was PBMCs. All receptors derive from a human donor in good health. Some clones in this sample may be carry-over from other donors' samples. The CDR3 runs from the conserved cysteine through the conserved F or W. A D gene is named only where the DNA matches it firmly. Only part of the rows carry a size: once, few, many, or a class if the clone is expanded.

D,V,J,size,CDR3,DNA
NA,TRBV7-9,TRBJ2-3,once,CASSTNVGLAAVTQYF,TGTGCCAGCAGCACTAATGTTGGTCTCGCCGCCGTTACGCAGTATTTT
TRBD1,TRBV18,TRBJ2-1,NA,CASSPAGTGRNEQFF,TGTGCCAGCTCACCTGCCGGGACAGGGAGAAATGAGCAGTTCTTC
NA,TRBV9,TRBJ1-5,NA,CASSVVGGPQHF,TGTGCCAGCAGCGTAGTAGGCGGACCCCAGCATTTT
NA,TRBV30,TRBJ1-1,NA,CAWSRGGDTEAFF,TGTGCCTGGAGTAGGGGCGGAGACACTGAAGCTTTCTTT
TRBD1,TRBV19,TRBJ2-7,once,CASSQGQGFAGSYEQYF,TGTGCCAGTAGCCAAGGACAGGGGTTCGCGGGATCCTACGAGCAGTACTTC
TRBD1,TRBV9,TRBJ1-6,few,CASSVEGTGGSPLHF,TGTGCCAGCAGCGTAGAAGGGACAGGGGGTTCACCCCTCCACTTT
TRBD1,TRBV30,TRBJ2-3,NA,CAWTGGLLTDTQYF,TGTGCCTGGACAGGGGGCTTGCTCACAGATACGCAGTATTTT
TRBD1,TRBV19,TRBJ2-1,NA,CASSIDAGTGDPEQFF,TGTGCCAGTAGTATAGACGCCGGGACAGGGGACCCGGAGCAGTTCTTC
TRBD1,TRBV15,TRBJ1-2,NA,CATSWDRDYGYTF,TGTGCCACCAGTTGGGACAGGGACTATGGCTACACCTTC
TRBD2,TRBV6-5,TRBJ2-1,NA,CASSYRGLAGSVEQFF,TGTGCCAGCAGTTACAGGGGACTAGCGGGGAGTGTTGAGCAGTTCTTC
NA,TRBV29-1,TRBJ1-1,many,CSVEEVRLGNTEAFF,TGCAGCGTTGAAGAAGTGCGGCTCGGGAACACTGAAGCTTTCTTT
NA,TRBV6-5,TRBJ2-1,NA,CASSQAYHEQFF,TGTGCCAGCAGTCAAGCCTATCATGAGCAGTTCTTC
TRBD1,TRBV5-1,TRBJ1-1,once,CASGTGGRSTEAFF,TGCGCCAGCGGGACAGGGGGCCGGAGCACTGAAGCTTTCTTT
TRBD1,TRBV2,TRBJ2-3,NA,CASKGAGRTDTQYF,TGTGCCAGCAAGGGGGCAGGGCGCACAGATACGCAGTATTTT
NA,TRBV7-2,TRBJ2-1,NA,CASSLDLGSRQFF,TGTGCCAGCAGCTTAGACCTAGGGAGCCGGCAGTTCTTC
NA,TRBV5-8,TRBJ2-3,many,CASSLWGDTQYF,TGTGCCAGCAGCTTATGGGGCGATACGCAGTATTTT
NA,TRBV6-1,TRBJ1-5,NA,CASSTPWRYGQPQHF,TGTGCCAGCAGTACCCCGTGGAGGTACGGTCAGCCCCAGCATTTT
TRBD1,TRBV5-4,TRBJ2-4,NA,CASSIRDRAGGNIQYF,TGTGCCAGCAGCATCCGGGACAGGGCAGGTGGAAACATTCAGTACTTC
NA,TRBV7-2,TRBJ2-7,NA,CASSPPTASAYEQYF,TGTGCCAGCAGCCCCCCGACGGCCAGCGCCTACGAGCAGTACTTC
TRBD1,TRBV5-1,TRBJ2-5,NA,CASSFDRVEETQYF,TGCGCCAGCAGCTTTGACAGGGTGGAAGAGACCCAGTACTTC
NA,TRBV5-4,TRBJ1-6,NA,CASSQKRGDNSPLHF,TGTGCCAGCAGCCAGAAACGGGGAGATAATTCACCCCTCCACTTT
TRBD1,TRBV4-3,TRBJ1-6,NA,CASSQNHGTGVHSPLHF,TGCGCCAGCAGCCAGAACCACGGGACAGGGGTTCACTCACCCCTCCACTTT
NA,TRBV2,TRBJ1-1,few,CASSEIRGAEAFF,TGTGCCAGCAGTGAAATTCGGGGGGCTGAAGCTTTCTTT
TRBD1,TRBV9,TRBJ1-4,NA,CASSATRGTGFNEKLFF,TGTGCCAGCAGCGCCACCCGTGGGACAGGATTTAATGAAAAACTGTTTTTT
NA,TRBV11-2,TRBJ1-1,NA,CASSLSGIQEAFF,TGTGCCAGCAGCTTAAGCGGGATCCAAGAAGCTTTCTTT
TRBD1,TRBV14,TRBJ2-6,NA,CASSQLGQGLRLFSGANVLTF,TGTGCCAGCAGCCAACTAGGACAGGGCTTAAGGCTGTTCTCTGGGGCCAACGTCCTGACTTTC
NA,TRBV2,TRBJ1-2,NA,CASPEGSQYYGYTF,TGTGCCAGCCCTGAAGGCAGTCAGTACTATGGCTACACCTTC